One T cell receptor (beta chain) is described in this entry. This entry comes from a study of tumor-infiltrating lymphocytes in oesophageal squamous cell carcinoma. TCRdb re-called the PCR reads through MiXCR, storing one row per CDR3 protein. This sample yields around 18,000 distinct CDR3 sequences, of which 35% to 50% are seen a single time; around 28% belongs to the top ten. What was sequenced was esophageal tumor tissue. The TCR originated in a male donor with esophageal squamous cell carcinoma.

The CDR3 spells CASSPGRGQGRDTQYF. DNA for the CDR3: TGTGCCAGCAGCCCGGGGAGAGGACAGGGCCGGGATACGCAGTATTTT. The rearrangement uses TRBV7-2 and TRBJ2-3, with 8 positions matching TRBD1. The germline gives CDR1 SGHTA, CDR2 FQGNSA. The CDR3 contains 16 residues. Trimming at V came to 5 bases and at J to 6 bases, leaving 13 bases not matched to a gene. Full variable domain (rest looked up from reference TRBV7-2 and TRBJ2-3): GAGVSQSPSNKVTEKGKDVELRCDPISGHTALYWYRQSLGQGLEFLIYFQGNSAPDKSGLPSDRFSAERTGGSVSTLTIQRTQQEDSAVYLCASSPGRGQGRDTQYFGPGTRLTVL.